The source of this T cell receptor beta chain is a study of Ad26.COV2.S vaccination and SARS-CoV-2 variants. Findings and caveats of the study: Responses of spike-specific T cells (both CD8+ and CD4+) reportedly showed substantial breadth after vaccination. Assessments of TCR breadth and depth may have underestimated the total T cell responses.

The method was immunoSEQ multiplex PCR; TCRdb's version includes in-frame clones alone and lacks a portion of them. Found here are 360,000 or so clones, about nine tenths of them singletons; the top ten hold around 3.7%. CDR3 length: 14 amino acids. Unmatched junction bases numbered 7, after V lost 5 bases and J lost 6 bases. From germline, CDR1 is LNHDA and CDR2 SQIVND (reference sequence). Stated treatment: 15 to 20 received Ad26.COV2.S at low or high dose, single or two shots; about 5 received placebo; per-sample allocation not given. Specimens were obtained on day 63 following the first vaccine or placebo injection. As its vector, the vaccine had Ad26, which expressed Wuhan-strain SARS-CoV-2 spike. About this clone: Its antigen is as yet unknown.

This sequence joins TRBV19 and TRBJ2-7; 10 nucleotides align to TRBD2. This sequence was found in a person between 18 and 60 years old who received the Ad26.COV2.S COVID-19 vaccine or a placebo. The material was peripheral blood, obtained in a trial of Ad26.COV2.S vaccine versus placebo. DNA for the CDR3: TGTGCCAGTAGTCAAGCGGGGGGGCCGGTCGAGCAGTACTTC. Its translation is CASSQAGGPVEQYF.